This T cell receptor beta chain was found in a study of monozygotic twins with inflammatory bowel disease. This CDR3 is built from 15 residues. The germline V gene has CDR1 MGHRA and CDR2 YSYEKL. With the 5' RACE reads reprocessed, TCRdb shows one record per CDR3 protein and no DNA. The table gives around 200,000 distinct CDR3 sequences; the top ten clones make up approximately 1.6% of it. Sequencing input: blood. The rearrangement links TRBV4-1 to TRBJ2-3; checking the TCRdb D call of TRBD1 is not possible without DNA. The receptor was derived from a human donor with ulcerative colitis or Crohn's disease, or a healthy co-twin of an affected twin (not recorded which). The CDR3 is CAGSQERGGLYTQYF.